This T cell receptor beta chain was recorded in a study of T cells in Graves' hyperthyroidism and ophthalmopathy. Looking at the study overall: Upon initial diagnosis and before any treatment, peripheral blood was collected.

This clonotype was counted many times. As yet, its antigen is unknown. These patients, aged 18 to 65, had recently diagnosed hyperthyroidism lasting under 2 months. Regarding the study as a whole: Blood held most thyroid clonotypes expanded above 0.001 frequency.

RNA transcripts gave rise to amplified TCR beta CDR3 regions. With the HTBI primer set, the TCR CDR3 went through a first round of RT-PCR. Using its own MiXCR run on the multiplex PCR reads, TCRdb lists one record per CDR3 protein. The sample lists hundreds of thousands of distinct CDR3 sequences; 12% to 15% were seen once. The sample comprised blood. The source of this sequence is a woman aged 18-30 years with Graves' hyperthyroidism.

CDR3 nucleotides: TGTGCCAGCAGCAAGGGACAGGGCAGGACTGAAGCTTTCTTT. Its translation: CASSKGQGRTEAFF. This sequence joins TRBV5-6 and TRBJ1-1, with 9 bases fitting TRBD1. V dropped 4 bases and J dropped 5; count of bases not matched to a gene: 6. There are 14 residues in the CDR3. Germline values: CDR1 SGHDT, CDR2 YYEEEE. Complete variable domain (other parts from reference TRBV5-6 and TRBJ1-1): DAGVTQSPTHLIKTRGQQVTLRCSPKSGHDTVSWYQQALGQGPQFIFQYYEEEERQRGNFPDRFSGHQFPNYSSELNVNALLLGDSALYLCASSKGQGRTEAFFGQGTRLTVV.